Following are 26 T cell receptor beta chains from one sample sequenced in a study of T cell clonality in common variable immunodeficiency. Generated by immunoSEQ multiplex PCR, the TCRdb table keeps only in-frame clones and is missing some. There are about 52,000 clones in the sample, none observed a single time. Material: peripheral blood mononuclear cells. These receptors originate from a person aged 18-69 years in good health.

This clone was seen repeatedly, ten times or more. The CDR3 end falls 3 residues outside the read, so it is completed with the germline J gene. The chain carries TRBV5-6 and TRBJ2-2, with D tentatively TRBD1 (5 bases). With 4 bases removed from V and 5 bases from J, the gap between germline ends came to 12 bases. Germline V gene lookup returns CDR1 SGHDT and CDR2 YYEEEE. CDR3 size: 14 residues. CDR3 in amino acids: CASSQGQGTGELFF. CDR3 DNA, as far as it was read: TGTGCCAGCAGCCAGGGTCAGGGAACCGGGGAG.

Note on this clone: The read is 3 residues too short to cover the CDR3 end, so that end is filled in from the germline J gene. The chain carries TRBV7-3 and TRBJ1-2; 10 bases match TRBD1. This CDR3 is 13 amino acids long. Germline V gives CDR1 SGHTA, CDR2 FQGTGA. The CDR3 spells CASSLTGGNDYTF. Incomplete CDR3 DNA: TGTGCCAGCAGCTTGACAGGGGGCAATGAC.

In its sample, this clone was seen many times. The CDR3 end falls 3 residues outside the read, so it is completed with the germline J gene. The chain links TRBV5-1 to TRBJ2-1; 10 bases map to TRBD2. Germline CDR1 SGHRS, CDR2 YFSETQ. Germline trimming cut 3 bases from V and 6 bases from J; bases unmatched to any gene: 3. There are 14 residues in the CDR3. CDR3 DNA, as far as it was read: TGCGCCAGCAGCTCGACTAGCGGGTTCAATGAG. Its protein is CASSSTSGFNE. The CDR3 in full is CASSSTSGFNEQFF.

This clone was found many times. The chain's CDR3 is CSARDRETRAYNEQFF. Partial CDR3 DNA: TGCAGTGCTAGAGATAGGGAGACTAGGGCATACAATGAG. The chain carries TRBV20-1 and TRBJ2-1; D is possibly TRBD2 (6 bases). The CDR3 end falls 3 residues outside the read, so it is completed with the germline J gene. The CDR3 spans 16 residues. CDR1 is DFQATT and CDR2 is SNEGSKA in the germline V gene (reference sequence). V lost 0 bases to trimming and J lost 4 bases, with 16 bases between them.

This clone came up many times. CDR3 sequence: CAWSRGTTGEQFF. The DNA read from the CDR3 is TGTGCCTGGAGTCGTGGGACAACCGGTGAG. J is TRBJ2-1 and V is TRBV30, with a possible D match to TRBD1 (6 bases). The missing CDR3 end, 3 residues past where the read stops, is filled in from the germline J gene. CDR1 is GTSNPN and CDR2 is SVGIG in the germline V gene (reference sequence). This CDR3 has 13 residues. V gave up 2 bases and J gave up 9 bases, with 14 bases separating them.

At least ten counts were recorded for this clone. The read terminates 3 residues before the CDR3 end, so the remaining end is supplied by the germline J gene. V and J are TRBV7-3 and TRBJ2-7; 9 bases are shared with TRBD1. CDR1 is SGHTA, CDR2 FQGTGA, per germline. After removal of 5 bases from V and 5 bases from J, the junction contained 4 bases not matched to a gene. The CDR3 runs to 13 residues. CDR3 in amino acids: CASSTGQGNEQYF. The part of the CDR3 DNA that was read is TGTGCCAGCAGCACCGGACAGGGGAACGAG.

This clone has at least ten counts. The read stops 3 residues short of the end of the CDR3; the missing end is completed from the germline J gene. The V call is TRBV20-1, the J call TRBJ1-1, with 10 positions matching TRBD1. Germline CDR1 is DFQATT and CDR2 is SNEGSKA (reference sequence). J was trimmed by 1 base and V by 5 bases; bases with no gene match: 10. This CDR3 is built from 16 residues. CDR3 bases read: TGCAGTGCTCGCACCGGGACAGGGGACTCGAACACTGAA. It codes for CSARTGTGDSNTE. The complete CDR3 reads CSARTGTGDSNTEAFF.

This clone was observed at least ten times. The sequenced fragment ends 3 residues before the CDR3 boundary, so the rest is inferred from the germline J gene. The V and J genes are TRBV20-1 and TRBJ2-1; the D is unclear. Per the germline V gene, CDR1 is DFQATT and CDR2 is SNEGSKA (reference sequence). The CDR3 contains 16 residues. Trimming shortened V by 3 bases and J by 2 bases, and 17 bases separated the two germline ends. Incomplete CDR3 DNA: TGCAGTGCTAGCCTGACGCTAGAACCCCCCTACAATGAG. Its protein is CSASLTLEPPYNE. The full CDR3 is CSASLTLEPPYNEQFF.

A word on this clone: The CDR3 is cut off 3 residues early in the read; its end comes from the germline J gene. The chain recombines TRBV19 with TRBJ1-2, with D unclear. CDR3 size: 14 residues. CDR1 is LNHDA and CDR2 is SQIVND in the germline V gene (reference sequence). CDR3 bases read: TGTGCCAGTAGTGGCGGGCGGGCCTACAATGAC. Translating it yields CASSGGRAYND. The full CDR3 protein is CASSGGRAYNDYTF.

This clone was seen many times. The CDR3 end lies 3 residues beyond the end of the read and is filled in from the germline J gene. The V call is TRBV5-1, the J call TRBJ2-3; 8 bases fit TRBD1. This CDR3 comprises 14 residues. Germline CDR1 and CDR2: SGHRS and YFSETQ. V shed 6 bases and J 3 bases; nucleotides not matched to a gene: 6. The CDR3 DNA, read in part, is TGCGCCAGCACCTCCGGACAGGGAACAGATACG. This translates into CASTSGQGTDT. The entire CDR3 protein reads CASTSGQGTDTQYF.

Ten or more counts support this clone. The read falls 3 residues short of the CDR3 end, and the missing part is taken from the germline J gene. The rearrangement joins TRBV6-2 or TRBV6-3 to TRBJ2-3; 7 positions match TRBD2. This CDR3 spans 15 amino acids. Germline V CDR1 and CDR2: MNHEY, SVGEGT. V shed 2 bases and J 3 bases; nucleotides not matched to a gene: 5. CDR3 sequence: CASSYSGAPTDTQYF. CDR3 DNA (partial): TGTGCCAGCAGTTACAGCGGGGCGCCAACAGATACG.

This clone came up many times. The CDR3 goes on 3 residues after the read ends, and that part is filled in from the germline J gene. The chain links TRBV7-6 to TRBJ2-1; TRBD2 matches at 13 bases. V trimming: 7 bases; J trimming: 5 bases; junction bases outside the gene matches: 8. The germline V gene encodes CDR1 SGHVS and CDR2 FNYEAQ. This CDR3 comprises 16 residues. Partial CDR3 DNA: TGTGCCAGCATGGGGACTAGCGGGGAAGGGAACAATGAG. It encodes CASMGTSGEGNNE. The entire CDR3 sequence reads CASMGTSGEGNNEQFF.

This clone has ten or more counts. CDR3 bases read: TGTGCCAGCTCACCTCAGGAGGTAGGAGAGACC. As protein: CASSPQEVGET. The CDR3 in its entirety is CASSPQEVGETQYF. The chain couples TRBV18 to TRBJ2-5, with D possibly being TRBD2 (5 bases). The read is 3 residues too short to cover the CDR3 end, so that end is filled in from the germline J gene. Germline CDR1 reads KGHSH; CDR2 reads LQKENI. This CDR3 contains 14 residues. Trimming pared 3 bases from V and 4 bases from J, leaving 12 bases between.

This clone was seen at least ten times. The CDR3 is cut off 3 residues early in the read; its end comes from the germline J gene. The J gene is TRBJ1-4, the V gene TRBV7-8; TRBD1 matches at 9 bases. Germline V gives CDR1 SGHVS, CDR2 FQNEAQ. V shed 5 bases, J shed 7 bases, and the junction held 8 bases outside the gene matches. The CDR3 is 15 amino acids. The CDR3 bases that were read are TGTGCCAGCAGCCAAACAGGGGGCGGAAGTGAAAAA. Its translation is CASSQTGGGSEK. The CDR3 as a whole reads CASSQTGGGSEKLFF.

This clone was picked up many times. Read data end 3 residues before the CDR3 end; the end is taken from the germline J gene. V is TRBV2 and J is TRBJ2-3, with 9 bases fitting TRBD1. After removal of 4 bases from V and 6 bases from J, the junction contained 11 bases not matched to a gene. CDR3 length: 16 residues. Germline loops: CDR1 SNHLY, CDR2 FYNNEI. CDR3: CASSVSGTGIWDTQYF. CDR3 DNA, as far as it was read: TGTGCCAGCAGTGTCTCCGGGACAGGGATTTGGGATACG.

Only a few counts were recorded for this clone. The CDR3: CSAPQRGGEDTQYF. Partial CDR3 DNA: TGCAGTGCCCCCCAACGGGGGGGGGAAGATACG. The genes are TRBV20-1 and TRBJ2-3; 8 bases are a match to TRBD2. The DNA ends 3 residues before the CDR3 does, and the rest of the CDR3 is filled in from the germline J gene. The CDR3 is made up of 14 amino acids. CDR1 is DFQATT, CDR2 SNEGSKA, per germline (reference sequence). V lost 6 bases and J lost 5; bases outside the gene matches: 10.

The DNA read from the CDR3 is TGTGCCAGCAGCTTAGGTACAGGATCTAACGAG. It yields the protein CASSLGTGSNE. The whole CDR3 is CASSLGTGSNEQYF. The chain recombines TRBV7-6 with TRBJ2-7; D perhaps matches TRBD1 (5 bases). The observed sequence ends 3 residues before the CDR3 terminus, with the missing tail filled in from the germline J gene. The CDR3 contains 14 residues. Germline CDR1 SGHVS, CDR2 FNYEAQ. With 1 base removed from V and 5 bases from J, the gap between germline ends came to 12 bases.

This clone showed up many times. Sequencing ends 3 residues short of the CDR3 end; the germline J gene provides the rest. The chain joins TRBV2 to TRBJ2-3; 13 bases match TRBD2. The CDR3 has 17 amino acids. Germline V CDR1 and CDR2: SNHLY, FYNNEI. With 5 bases clipped from V and 3 bases from J, the junction kept 8 bases outside the gene matches. The chain's CDR3 is CASSWPTSGGRTDTQYF. The sequenced CDR3 bases are TGTGCCAGCAGTTGGCCGACTAGCGGGGGGCGAACAGATACG.

This clone was counted many times. The missing CDR3 end, 3 residues past where the read stops, is filled in from the germline J gene. The J gene is TRBJ1-2, the V gene TRBV7-8, with a possible D match to TRBD1 (6 bases). This CDR3 contains 15 residues. The V and J ends lost 4 bases and 3 bases respectively, with 15 bases between them. Germline V lookup: CDR1 SGHVS, CDR2 FQNEAQ. CDR3 amino acids: CASSSEPQGDYGYTF. The DNA read from the CDR3 is TGTGCCAGCAGCTCCGAACCACAGGGAGACTATGGC. Full variable domain (outside the CDR3, taken from reference TRBV7-8 and TRBJ1-2): GAGVSQSPRYKVAKRGQDVALRCDPISGHVSLFWYQQALGQGPEFLTYFQNEAQLDKSGLPSDRFFAERPEGSVSTLKIQRTQQEDSAVYLCASSSEPQGDYGYTFGSGTRLTVV.

This clone was recorded many times. The read halts 3 residues ahead of the CDR3 end, with the missing end drawn from the germline J gene. The chain has TRBV7-2 and TRBJ1-5; 7 bases match TRBD1. Germline V gene sequence: CDR1 SGHTA, CDR2 FQGNSA. CDR3 size: 15 residues. With 4 bases clipped from V and 1 base from J, the junction kept 4 bases outside the gene matches. CDR3 bases read: TGTGCCAGCAGCTATGACAGGGCAAGCAATCAGCCC. It codes for CASSYDRASNQP. The entire CDR3 reads CASSYDRASNQPQHF. The full variable domain, rest sourced from reference TRBV7-2 and TRBJ1-5, is GAGVSQSPSNKVTEKGKDVELRCDPISGHTALYWYRQSLGQGLEFLIYFQGNSAPDKSGLPSDRFSAERTGGSVSTLTIQRTQQEDSAVYLCASSYDRASNQPQHFGDGTRLSIL.

At least ten counts were recorded for this clone. The DNA ends 3 residues before the CDR3 does, and the rest of the CDR3 is filled in from the germline J gene. The V call is TRBV18, the J call TRBJ2-3, with TRBD1 identical over 9 bases. The CDR3 has 15 amino acids. V trimming: 4 bases; J trimming: 0 bases; junction bases outside the gene matches: 2. Germline lookup yields CDR1 KGHSH and CDR2 LQKENI. The CDR3 protein is CASSQGTGSTDTQYF. The CDR3 bases that were read are TGTGCCAGCTCACAGGGGACAGGGAGCACAGATACG.

This clone occurred many times. The CDR3 end is not reached by the read, which stops 3 residues before it; the germline J gene fills it in. The chain uses TRBV29-1 and TRBJ1-6; 9 bases match TRBD1. From germline, CDR1 is SQVTM and CDR2 ANQGSEA. The CDR3 contains 12 residues. The CDR3 reads CSVEGGTGTLHF. Incomplete CDR3 DNA: TGCAGCGTTGAAGGGGGGACAGGGACC.

The sample holds many counts of this clone. CDR3 region: CASSHRDPVEKLFF. The part of the CDR3 DNA that was read is TGTGCCAGCAGCCACAGGGATCCTGTTGAAAAA. This chain links TRBV27 with TRBJ1-4; D is perhaps TRBD1 (6 bases). Read coverage stops 3 residues before the CDR3 terminus; the germline J gene supplies the remainder. Trimming removed 6 bases from V and 7 bases from J, with 15 bases in between. Germline V lookup: CDR1 MNHEY, CDR2 SMNVEV (reference sequence). The CDR3 has 14 residues.

This clone showed up many times. The observed sequence ends 3 residues before the CDR3 terminus, with the missing tail filled in from the germline J gene. The chain is built from TRBV15 and TRBJ2-7; D perhaps matches TRBD1 (5 bases). In germline, CDR1 is LNHNV, CDR2 YYDKDF (reference sequence). The CDR3 has 16 amino acids. The V end lost 5 bases, the J end lost 0 bases, and 17 bases lay between the germline ends. CDR3 bases read: TGTGCCACCAGCCAGAGAAACAGGTTAAGCTCCTACGAG. It is translated as CATSQRNRLSSYE. The full CDR3 is CATSQRNRLSSYEQYF.

This clone was recorded many times. The read is 3 residues too short to cover the CDR3 end, so that end is filled in from the germline J gene. V and J are TRBV19 and TRBJ2-3, with a tentative D call TRBD2 (7 bases). The germline CDR1 and CDR2 sequences are LNHDA and SQIVND (reference sequence). V was pared by 8 bases and J by 2 bases, with 17 bases between. The CDR3 spans 15 residues. Partial CDR3 DNA: TGTGCCAGTGCCCATGCGGGGGCGCTCACAGATACG. It codes for CASAHAGALTDT. The whole CDR3 region reads CASAHAGALTDTQYF.

This clone was found a few times. One end of the junction fails to match germline, which may point to a read error. Coverage ceases 3 residues before the CDR3 finishes, and the germline J gene fills in the end. The chain employs TRBV7-9 and TRBJ1-2; 8 bases match TRBD1. CDR1 SEHNR and CDR2 FQNEAQ come from the germline V gene (reference sequence). This CDR3 has 12 amino acids. The CDR3 sequence: CSSSLRQGGYTF. The CDR3 DNA, read in part, is TGTTCCAGCAGCCTCCGACAGGGGGGC.